Shown below are 16 T cell receptor beta chains from a single sample sequenced in a study of regulatory T cells in long-lasting Graves disease. Time point in this sample: newly diagnosed GD, antithyroid drugs for less than 3 months. PBMCs were the source of the RNA used for TCR sequencing. Libraries of TCR beta came from iRepertoire HTBI primers plus Arm-PCR of CDR3 regions. TCRdb itself ran the multiplex PCR reads through MiXCR, one entry per CDR3 protein. The data hold approximately 480,000 distinct CDR3 sequences, with about 16% observed a single time. The same data also contributed to another study, on T cells in Graves' hyperthyroidism and ophthalmopathy.

The sequencing used peripheral blood mononuclear cells (PBMCs), collected at new diagnosis, from a patient treated with antithyroid drugs. These receptor sequences come from a middle-aged man with Graves disease.

This clonotype appeared many times. The rearrangement links TRBV11-2 to TRBJ2-7; 8 bases are shared with TRBD1. The CDR3 is made up of 14 amino acids. The V gene's germline CDR1 is SGHAT and CDR2 FQNNGV. Trimming cost V 4 bases and J 3 bases; bases outside gene matches: 5. CDR3: CASSSPTGDYEQYF. The CDR3 nucleotides are TGTGCCAGCAGCTCACCGACAGGGGACTACGAGCAGTACTTC.

The chain combines TRBV11-2 with TRBJ2-7; TRBD1 or TRBD2 may be the D gene (5 bases each). V lost 2 bases and J lost 0, with 14 bases in between. The germline gives CDR1 SGHAT, CDR2 FQNNGV. There are 16 residues in the CDR3. For the CDR3, the DNA is TGTGCCAGCAGCTTACGGGGCGCTGTGAGCTCCTACGAGCAGTACTTC. This encodes CASSLRGAVSSYEQYF.

This clonotype occurred many times. The chain is built from TRBV5-1 and TRBJ2-3; D not resolved. Germline values: CDR1 SGHRS, CDR2 YFSETQ. The CDR3 consists of 14 residues. V was trimmed by 0 bases and J by 4 bases, leaving 9 bases between them. CDR3 sequence (DNA): TGCGCCAGCAGCTTGGCCCAGGCTTCAGATACGCAGTATTTT. As protein: CASSLAQASDTQYF.

This clonotype was observed a handful of times. A clone one base away is much larger, so this may be a read error. The CDR3 reads CASTLGTANTEAFF. CDR3 in DNA: TGTGCCAGCACCTTAGGGACAGCGAACACTGAAGCTTTCTTT. V is TRBV6-1 and J is TRBJ1-1; TRBD1 matches 7 bases. Germline CDR1 and CDR2: MNHNS and SASEGT. CDR3 length: 14 residues. Trimming removed 7 bases from V and 1 base from J; junction bases left unmatched: 6.

Ten or more counts support this clonotype. The chain couples TRBV19 to TRBJ2-7; maybe TRBD2 (6 bases). The germline V gene encodes CDR1 LNHDA and CDR2 SQIVND (reference sequence). V dropped 3 bases and J dropped 3 bases, with 15 bases sitting between them. The CDR3 is made up of 15 amino acids. The CDR3 loop is CASSMELALDYEQYF. The CDR3, as DNA: TGTGCCAGTAGTATGGAGCTAGCGCTAGACTACGAGCAGTACTTC.

In its sample, this clonotype was seen a few times. Since a much larger clone is just one base distant, this may be a read error. The V and J genes are TRBV12-3 or TRBV12-4 and TRBJ1-1; weak D call: TRBD1 (6 bases). The CDR3 is 13 amino acids. The germline V and J ends were trimmed by 7 bases and 6 bases, with 15 bases remaining between them. DNA of the CDR3: TGTGCCAGCACCGTACAGGGTAGGCCTGAAGCTTTCTTT. Translation: CASTVQGRPEAFF.

This clonotype has a count of ten or more. The chain uses TRBV11-2 and TRBJ2-7, with D perhaps TRBD2 (6 bases). The CDR3 loop spans 16 amino acids. The germline V and J ends were trimmed by 0 bases and 2 bases, with 14 bases remaining between them. The germline CDR1 and CDR2 sequences are SGHAT and FQNNGV. CDR3 nucleotides: TGTGCCAGCAGCTTAGATCCCGAGCGGGTCCCCTACGAGCAGTACTTC. Its protein is CASSLDPERVPYEQYF.

This clonotype occurred many times. The chain recombines TRBV20-1 with TRBJ2-4, with 12 positions matching TRBD2. V was clipped by 5 bases and J by 5 bases; unmatched bases: 1. Per the germline V gene, CDR1 is DFQATT and CDR2 is SNEGSKA (reference sequence). The CDR3 is 13 residues long. Here the CDR3 reads CSASSGGENIQYF. The CDR3 DNA sequence: TGCAGTGCTTCTAGCGGGGGGGAAAACATTCAGTACTTC.

This clonotype was counted many times. The chain combines TRBV2 with TRBJ1-6; D perhaps matches TRBD1 (5 bases). The CDR3 has 14 residues. CDR1 is SNHLY and CDR2 is FYNNEI in the germline V gene. V lost 7 bases to trimming and J lost 0 bases, with 7 bases between them. CDR3 loop: CASKGSSYNSPLHF. The CDR3 nucleotides are TGTGCCAGCAAGGGGAGCTCCTATAATTCACCCCTCCACTTT.

As concerns this clonotype: A read error is the likely source, as a far larger clone sits one nucleotide away. This chain's CDR3 is CASRRLAGESYNEQYF. CDR3 nucleotide sequence: TGTGCCAGCAGAAGACTAGCGGGAGAGTCCTACAATGAGCAGTACTTC. The chain joins TRBV11-2 to TRBJ2-7, with 12 bases lining up with TRBD2. Trimming cost V 6 bases and J 7 bases; bases outside gene matches: 13. Germline lookup yields CDR1 SGHAT and CDR2 FQNNGV. CDR3 length equals 16 residues.

V gene TRBV30 combines with J gene TRBJ2-7; no clear D. Germline V gene data show CDR1 as GTSNPN and CDR2 as SVGIG (reference sequence). The CDR3 spans 12 residues. V lost 3 bases and J 1 base, leaving 7 bases between the germline ends. CDR3 sequence: CAWRETSYEQYF. The CDR3 coding sequence is TGTGCCTGGAGAGAAACTTCCTACGAGCAGTACTTC. Based on the CDR3 plus reference TRBV30 and TRBJ2-7, the full variable domain is SQTIHQWPATLVQPVGSPLSLECTVEGTSNPNLYWYRQAAGRGLQLLFYSVGIGQISSEVPQNLSASRPQDRQFILSSKKLLLSDSGFYLCAWRETSYEQYFGPGTRLTVT.

In its sample, this clonotype was seen once. The chain has TRBV4-1 and TRBJ2-1, with D unclear. The CDR3 runs to 12 residues. In germline, CDR1 is MGHRA, CDR2 YSYEKL. The V end lost 0 bases, the J end lost 6 bases, and 3 bases lay between the germline ends. The CDR3 nucleotides are TGCGCCAGCAGCCAAGATAGCAATGAGCAGTTCTTC. It encodes CASSQDSNEQFF.

This clonotype was recorded many times. J is TRBJ2-5 and V is TRBV5-1; 7 bases map to TRBD1. This CDR3 has 15 amino acids. Germline V gives CDR1 SGHRS, CDR2 YFSETQ. The V gene end was trimmed by 0 bases and the J gene end by 7 bases; junction bases not matched to a gene: 9. CDR3 sequence reads: CASSLAPGGMATQYF. For the CDR3, the DNA is TGCGCCAGCAGCTTGGCCCCAGGGGGAATGGCGACCCAGTACTTC.

This clonotype was recorded at least ten times. The chain employs TRBV30 and TRBJ1-1; no definite D call. The CDR3 is 13 amino acids. Germline assignment: CDR1 GTSNPN and CDR2 SVGIG (reference sequence). V lost 2 bases, J lost 4 bases, and 11 bases lay in between. This CDR3 reads CAWSSRWGTEAFF. The CDR3 coding sequence is TGTGCCTGGAGTAGTCGGTGGGGCACTGAAGCTTTCTTT.

The gene calls are TRBV28 and TRBJ1-2; D possibly corresponds to TRBD1 (5 bases). Germline V gene data show CDR1 as MDHEN and CDR2 as SYDVKM. This CDR3 contains 15 residues. Trimming removed 4 bases at V and 4 bases at J, with 16 bases between. In DNA, the CDR3 is TGTGCCAGCAGTTCACCCGGGACGGCACCCTATGGCTACACCTTC. As protein: CASSSPGTAPYGYTF.

In this sample, this clonotype turned up many times. The V call is TRBV28, the J call TRBJ2-5; TRBD1 matches 7 bases. CDR1 and CDR2 from the germline V gene are MDHEN and SYDVKM. V lost 6 bases and J lost 5; bases outside the gene matches: 12. CDR3 length: 15 amino acids. CDR3 sequence (DNA): TGTGCCAGCAGGCGCCCTCGAGGGGGCGTCGAGACCCAGTACTTC. This translates into CASRRPRGGVETQYF.